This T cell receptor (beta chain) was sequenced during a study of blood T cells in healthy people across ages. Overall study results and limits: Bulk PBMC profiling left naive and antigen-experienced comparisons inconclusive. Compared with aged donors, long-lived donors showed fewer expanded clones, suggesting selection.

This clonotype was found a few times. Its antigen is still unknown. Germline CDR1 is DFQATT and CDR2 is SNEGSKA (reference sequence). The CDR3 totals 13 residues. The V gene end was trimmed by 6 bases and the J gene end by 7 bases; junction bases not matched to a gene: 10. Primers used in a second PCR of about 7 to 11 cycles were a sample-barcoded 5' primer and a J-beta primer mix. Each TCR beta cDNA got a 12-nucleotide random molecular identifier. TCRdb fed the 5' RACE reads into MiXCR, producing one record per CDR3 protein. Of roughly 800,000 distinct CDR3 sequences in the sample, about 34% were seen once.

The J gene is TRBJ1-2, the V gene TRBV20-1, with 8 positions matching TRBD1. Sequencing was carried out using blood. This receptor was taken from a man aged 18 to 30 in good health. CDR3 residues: CSAAAGGARGYTF. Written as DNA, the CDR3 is TGCAGTGCCGCTGCAGGGGGCGCGCGTGGCTACACCTTC.